This T cell receptor beta chain comes out of a study of control samples from healthy donors and cancer patients. V was pared by 5 bases and J by 3 bases, with 5 bases of the junction left unmatched. The germline V gene has CDR1 MNHEY and CDR2 SMNVEV (reference sequence). The length of the CDR3 is 15 residues. Measured with immunoSEQ multiplex PCR; TCRdb has only the in-frame clones, and not every one. The table records about 10,000 clones, roughly 93% of them present only once. The rearrangement links TRBV27 to TRBJ1-2; 11 bases are a match to TRBD1. The sequencing sample was made of PBMCs. This sequence was found in a man aged 55 to 70 with colorectal cancer. CDR3 protein: CASSPGTGGYYGYTF. CDR3 DNA: TGTGCCAGCAGTCCGGGGACAGGGGGGTACTATGGCTACACCTTC.